This paragraph reports one T cell receptor beta chain. What this receptor recognizes is not known. Base qualities were left out, and no much larger clone turns up one base away. The source of the sample is a study of T cells in Graves' hyperthyroidism and ophthalmopathy (dated 2019 in TCRdb). Describing the broader study: Peripheral blood samples were taken at initial diagnosis, before any treatment was given. For training and testing, the 100 or so patients in the discovery cohort were randomly divided in a 7:3 ratio. The paper describes TCR Vbeta CDR3 sequencing of 135 peripheral blood samples, made up of 43 ophthalmopathy patients, 70 to 80 hyperthyroidism patients and roughly 17 progressor patients. To identify TCR V-J signatures that set the groups apart, the researchers used a discovery cohort of 90 to 100 patients, made up of roughly 45 with Graves' ophthalmopathy and 57 with stable Graves' hyperthyroidism. An independent validation cohort of under 20 hyperthyroidism patients and 15 or so patients who later progressed to ophthalmopathy tested prospective prediction of ophthalmopathy. After blood sampling, hyperthyroidism patients were treated with methimazole at a starting dose of 30 mg daily, and ophthalmopathy patients were treated with high-dose intravenous methylprednisolone. Thyroid tissue and blood T-cell repertoires from six or seven Graves' hyperthyroidism patients were also compared in the study.

Ophthalmopathy patients had moderately to severely active disease, Clinical Activity Score of at least 3, NOSPECS grade of at least 4, and duration under 3 months. Exclusion was applied to patients with uncontrolled infections, other autoimmune diseases, pregnancy or lactation. Diagnoses were based on clinical symptoms, serum thyroxine and TRAb, thyroid ultrasound and orbital computed tomography. PBMCs were isolated from about 10 ml of fresh peripheral blood by Ficoll-Paque density gradient centrifugation. Total RNA was extracted using Trizol reagent, and RNA quality was assessed on an Agilent 2100 Bioanalyzer. The TCR beta CDR3 regions were amplified from RNA transcripts. For the first round of RT-PCR on the TCR CDR3, the HTBI primer set was used together with the Qiagen OneStep RT-PCR kit. Libraries were constructed in a second round of multiplex PCR, after which size selection and purification were carried out. Libraries were sequenced paired-end with 100 bp reads on an Illumina HiSeq2000. As for how the authors treated the data: SOAPnuke was used to process the raw data, with reads discarded if the reads contained adapters or uncalled bases, had a mean Phred below 15, or lacked an exact constant-primer or identifier match. COPE v1.2.5 was used to merge high-quality paired reads, and clonotypes were defined as unique nucleotide sequences. Clonotypes were aligned to IMGT TRBV, TRBD and TRBJ reference segments using MiTCR v1.1. Analysis was restricted to V-J combinations with a frequency above 0.0001, which covered roughly 99% of repertoires. The TCS score was defined as F50 (clonal expansion) divided by E x V (chaos), with BLOSUM62-based TCRdist calculated between CDR3 peptides within each V-J. Welch's t-statistics and random forest reduced several hundred V-J features to 13, which were used in a naive Bayes classifier (R e1071). TCRdb's own reprocessing of the public reads used fastp at Q25 and MiXCR and kept productive beta chains. Under each unique CDR3 protein, matching rows form one entry showing the most common genes and DNA. The V and J calls come from TCRdb's annotation, not from the publication. This sample has about half a million distinct CDR3 sequences in its table, and around a fifth of those were observed once. Clones ranked in the top ten supply around 54% of the sample.

Broad study findings and their caveats: Ophthalmopathy was separated from stable hyperthyroidism by a 13 V-J signature model, with 87.88% sensitivity and about 84% specificity obtained in cross-validation and 80%/75% obtained in testing. Sample size was not statistically predetermined, and blinding of investigators to group allocation was not performed. Most expanded thyroid clonotypes (frequency above 0.001) were also found in blood, which suggests that blood repertoires may mirror thyroid immune responses. In validation, the model predicted progression to ophthalmopathy a median of 6.5 months before onset, with over 60% sensitivity and 72.22% specificity.

This TCR was sampled from a woman in her 70s with Graves' ophthalmopathy. What was sequenced was blood.

The CDR3 has the sequence CASSQERTSIAQYF. The DNA sequence is given as TGTGCCAGCAGCCAAGAAAGGACCTCAATCGCCCAGTACTTC. Recombination joined TRBV14 with TRBJ2-5; the D gene identity is not certain. From the germline V gene, CDR1 is SGHDN and CDR2 is FVKESK. Reading from cysteine to phenylalanine, the CDR3 counts 14 amino acids. Kept here is only the CDR3 DNA, which spans 42 bases and is read in frame from base 1. The trim is 0 bases for V and 9 bases for J, with a gap of 14 bases between the germline ends.